These 4 T cell receptor beta chains originate from one sample sequenced in a study of CD8 T cells in Susac syndrome. Random hexamers served to reverse transcribe roughly 0.5 to 1 ug RNA. TCRdb redid the calling of the immunoSEQ multiplex PCR reads with MiXCR, one entry per CDR3 protein. The table lists approximately 190,000 distinct CDR3 sequences, under 97% of them singletons, with around 0.092% in the top ten. The sample consisted of CD4+ T cells from PBMCs. Every receptor here comes from a human donor with Susac syndrome.

The V gene is TRBV20-1, the J gene TRBJ1-5; no firm D call. This CDR3 comprises 12 residues. The germline V gene has CDR1 DFQATT and CDR2 SNEGSKA (reference sequence). Between the trimmed V and J ends, which lost 5 bases and 7 bases, there was a span of 12 bases. CDR3 in amino acids: CSAHTPGQPQHF. The CDR3 DNA reads TGCAGTGCTCACACCCCTGGCCAGCCCCAGCATTTT.

The V gene is TRBV6-2 or TRBV6-3, the J gene TRBJ2-7, with D hard to call. Trimming removed 7 bases at V and 4 bases at J, with 11 bases between. The CDR3 extends over 12 amino acids. The germline gives CDR1 MNHEY, CDR2 SVGEGT. The CDR3 protein is CASNRGEYEQYF. Here the CDR3 DNA reads TGTGCCAGCAACAGAGGAGAGTACGAGCAGTACTTC.

This clonotype came up once. V gene TRBV10-3 combines with J gene TRBJ2-5; the D gene is possibly TRBD1 (6 bases). This CDR3 is 15 amino acids long. CDR1 is ENHRY and CDR2 is SYGVKD in the germline V gene. Trimming stripped 5 bases from V and 0 bases from J, with 13 bases between. Here the CDR3 DNA reads TGTGCCATCAGTATCCTGCAGGGGTACCAAGAGACCCAGTACTTC. Residues: CAISILQGYQETQYF.

V and J are TRBV20-1 and TRBJ1-2; D perhaps matches TRBD1 (5 bases). This CDR3 has 13 amino acids. CDR1 DFQATT and CDR2 SNEGSKA come from the germline V gene (reference sequence). V was clipped by 5 bases and J by 4 bases, with 14 bases between them. Written as DNA, the CDR3 is TGCAGTGCTGGGACGGGACTAATCTATGGCTACACCTTC. Protein product: CSAGTGLIYGYTF.